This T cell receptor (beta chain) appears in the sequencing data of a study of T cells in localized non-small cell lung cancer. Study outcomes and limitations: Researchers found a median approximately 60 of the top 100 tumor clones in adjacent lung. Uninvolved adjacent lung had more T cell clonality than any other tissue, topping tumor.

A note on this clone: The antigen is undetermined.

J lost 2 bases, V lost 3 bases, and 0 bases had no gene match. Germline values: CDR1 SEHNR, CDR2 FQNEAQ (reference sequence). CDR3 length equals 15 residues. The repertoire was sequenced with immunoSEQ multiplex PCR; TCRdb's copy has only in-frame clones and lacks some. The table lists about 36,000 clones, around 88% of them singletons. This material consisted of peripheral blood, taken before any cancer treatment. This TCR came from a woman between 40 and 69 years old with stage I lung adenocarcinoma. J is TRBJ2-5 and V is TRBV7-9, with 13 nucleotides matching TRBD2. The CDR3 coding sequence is TGTGCCAGCAGCTTGACTAGCGGGGGGCAAGAGACCCAGTACTTC. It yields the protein CASSLTSGGQETQYF.